This T cell receptor (beta chain) was captured in a study of T cells after yellow fever vaccination (dated by TCRdb to between 2018 and 2021). At the level of the whole study: The SMART-Seq v4 Ultra Low Input RNA kit was used to prepare libraries from fractions with low cell numbers. To track T-cell clones before and after primary and booster YFV17D yellow fever vaccination, bulk TCR alpha and beta repertoires were sequenced longitudinally. The cohort comprised two healthy male donors, one aged 18 to 30 and one aged 30 to 39 years. Blood samples were taken at several timepoints before and after primary and secondary immunization, and bulk PBMC replicates and cell subsets were isolated. On the study overall, not on this receptor specifically: Computational filtering was required because FACS-sorted repertoires could contain abundant contaminating clonotypes from the bulk population. A small share of clonotypes occurred in both CD4 and CD8 compartments, likely arising from convergent recombination. Because the study included only two donors, the extent to which the findings can be generalized is limited. After the booster, most of the clones that had expanded following primary vaccination were detected again (almost 98% of CD4 and roughly 88% of CD8), which suggests that memory was broadly maintained. Compared with the primary T-cell response, the secondary T-cell response was weaker but faster, peaking on day 5 rather than day 15.

TCRdb shows the sequencer as Illumina NovaSeq 6000. Synthesis of TCR cDNA relied on 5'RACE template switching, a step that introduced a universal primer site along with unique molecular identifiers. Priming of cDNA synthesis was performed from both the TCR alpha and TCR beta constant segments. Library amplification involved two PCR steps, and the second step added sample barcodes and sequencing adapters. Sequencing of libraries was performed on Illumina HiSeq 2500 (2x100 bp) or NovaSeq (2x150 bp). The original pipeline was this. Demultiplexing of reads and collapsing into UMI consensus sequences were performed with MIGEC, and V(D)J alignment was carried out with MiXCR. Clonotypes responding to the vaccine were identified with edgeR on replicate PBMC samples, with the criteria of FDR below 0.01 and a log2 fold change above 5 up to day 15. Each bulk clonotype received a CD4 or CD8 identity based on whether the sequenced CD4 or CD8 repertoire contained that clonotype at higher abundance. TCRdb reprocessed the public reads (quality trimming at Q25 with fastp, clone calling with MiXCR) and kept in-frame beta chains. Every CDR3 protein is listed once, alongside the most common genes and DNA of its rows. TCRdb's processing, not the study's, gives the V and J calls here. The sample table shows about 340,000 distinct CDR3 sequences, and about an eighth are seen once. 3% to 4% of the sample is in the top ten clones.

With regard to this clonotype: This receptor's antigen is unknown. Base quality data are lacking; no much larger clone is found one base away.

This specimen's treatment or condition label, per the study, means: live attenuated yellow fever vaccine strain. A standard Ficoll-Paque protocol was used to isolate PBMCs from peripheral blood. Dynabeads CD4 and CD8 positive selection kits were used to isolate the CD4 and CD8 T-cell fractions. TriZol was used to extract RNA from bulk PBMCs, from CD4 and CD8 fractions, and from dextramer-positive and dextramer-negative fractions. V and J lose 5 bases and 7 bases, and a span of 17 bases separates them. Looking up the germline V gene (reference sequence) yields CDR1 SGHAT and CDR2 FQDESV. From the cysteine through the phenylalanine, the CDR3 covers 14 amino acids. The only DNA kept is the CDR3, 42 bases in frame from the first base.

Source: CD4+ T cells sorted from PBMCs, taken 15 days after the yellow fever booster vaccination. In this chain, TRBV11-1 is recombined with TRBJ2-5, with TRBD2 tentatively as D gene (5 bases match). The sequence was obtained from a young man who received the YFV17D yellow fever vaccine. In nucleotide form, the sequence is TGTGCCAGCAGCCCGGGGAATGAGGTTGGGACCCAGTACTTC. The resulting protein is CASSPGNEVGTQYF. Here the CDR3 is joined to the reference TRBV11-1 and TRBJ2-5 genes, and the full variable domain is: EAEVAQSPRYKITEKSQAVAFWCDPISGHATLYWYRQILGQGPELLVQFQDESVVDDSQLPKDRFSAERLKGVDSTLKIQPAELGDSAMYLCASSPGNEVGTQYFGPGTRLLVL.